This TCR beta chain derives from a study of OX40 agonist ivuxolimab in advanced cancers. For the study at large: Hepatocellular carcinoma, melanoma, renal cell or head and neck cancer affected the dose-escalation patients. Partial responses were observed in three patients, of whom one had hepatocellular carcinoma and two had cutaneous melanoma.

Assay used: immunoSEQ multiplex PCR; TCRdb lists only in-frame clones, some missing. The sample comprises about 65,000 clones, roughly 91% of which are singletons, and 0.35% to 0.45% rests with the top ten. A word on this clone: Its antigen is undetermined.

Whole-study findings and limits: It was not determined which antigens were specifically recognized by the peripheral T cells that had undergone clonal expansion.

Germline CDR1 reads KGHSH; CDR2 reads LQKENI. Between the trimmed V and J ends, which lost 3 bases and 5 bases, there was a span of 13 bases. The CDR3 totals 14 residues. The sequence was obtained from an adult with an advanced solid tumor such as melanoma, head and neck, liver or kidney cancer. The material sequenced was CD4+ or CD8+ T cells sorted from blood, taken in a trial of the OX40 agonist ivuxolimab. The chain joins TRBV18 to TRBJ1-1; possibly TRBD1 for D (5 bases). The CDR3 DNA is TGTGCCAGCTCACCGGAGACGGGGGGAACTGAAGCTTTCTTT. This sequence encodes CASSPETGGTEAFF. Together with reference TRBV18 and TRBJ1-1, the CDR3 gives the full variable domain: NAGVMQNPRHLVRRRGQEARLRCSPMKGHSHVYWYRQLPEEGLKFMVYLQKENIIDESGMPKERFSAEFPKEGPSILRIQQVVRGDSAAYFCASSPETGGTEAFFGQGTRLTVV.